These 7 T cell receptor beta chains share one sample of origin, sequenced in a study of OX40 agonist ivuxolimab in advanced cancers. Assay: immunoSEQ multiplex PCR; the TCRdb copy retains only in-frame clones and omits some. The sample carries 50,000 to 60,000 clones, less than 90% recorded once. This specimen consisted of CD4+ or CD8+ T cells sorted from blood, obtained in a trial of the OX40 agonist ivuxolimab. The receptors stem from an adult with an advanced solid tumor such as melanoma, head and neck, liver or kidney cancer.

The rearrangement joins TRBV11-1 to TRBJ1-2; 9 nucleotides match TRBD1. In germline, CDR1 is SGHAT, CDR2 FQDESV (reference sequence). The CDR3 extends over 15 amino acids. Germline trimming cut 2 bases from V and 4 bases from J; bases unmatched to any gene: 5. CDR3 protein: CASSLSTGGGYGYTF. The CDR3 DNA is TGTGCCAGCAGCTTAAGCACAGGGGGCGGCTATGGCTACACCTTC.

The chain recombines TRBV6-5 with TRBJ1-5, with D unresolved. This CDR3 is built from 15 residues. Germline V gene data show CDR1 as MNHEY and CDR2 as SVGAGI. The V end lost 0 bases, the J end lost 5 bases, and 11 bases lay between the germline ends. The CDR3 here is CASSYSRASDQPQHF. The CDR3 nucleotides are TGTGCCAGCAGTTACTCGAGGGCGTCGGATCAGCCCCAGCATTTT.

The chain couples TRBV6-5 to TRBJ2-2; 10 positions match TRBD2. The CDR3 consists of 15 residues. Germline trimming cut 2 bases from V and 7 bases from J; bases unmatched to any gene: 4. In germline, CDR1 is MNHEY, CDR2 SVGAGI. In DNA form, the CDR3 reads TGTGCCAGCAGTTACGCTAGCGGGGGAAACGGGGAGCTGTTTTTT. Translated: CASSYASGGNGELFF.

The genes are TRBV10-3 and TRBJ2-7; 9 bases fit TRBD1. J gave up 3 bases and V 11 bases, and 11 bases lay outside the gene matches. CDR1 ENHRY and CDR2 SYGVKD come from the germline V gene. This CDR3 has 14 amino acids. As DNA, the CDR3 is TGTGCCTCCGGGACCGGGACAGGGATCTACGAGCAGTACTTC. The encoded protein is CASGTGTGIYEQYF.

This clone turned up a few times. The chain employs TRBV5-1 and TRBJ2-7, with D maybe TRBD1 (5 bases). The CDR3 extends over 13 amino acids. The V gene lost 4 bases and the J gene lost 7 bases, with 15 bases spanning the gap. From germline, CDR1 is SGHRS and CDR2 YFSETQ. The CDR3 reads CASSPTTGIEQYF. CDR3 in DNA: TGCGCCAGCAGCCCCACCACAGGTATTGAGCAGTACTTC.

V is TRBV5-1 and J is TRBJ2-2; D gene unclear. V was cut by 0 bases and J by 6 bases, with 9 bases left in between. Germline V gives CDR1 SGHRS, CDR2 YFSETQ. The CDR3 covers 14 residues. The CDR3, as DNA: TGCGCCAGCAGCTTGGCCCCCAGCGCCGGGGAGCTGTTTTTT. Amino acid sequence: CASSLAPSAGELFF. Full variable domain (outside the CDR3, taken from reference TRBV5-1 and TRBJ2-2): KAGVTQTPRYLIKTRGQQVTLSCSPISGHRSVSWYQQTPGQGLQFLFEYFSETQRNKGNFPGRFSGRQFSNSRSEMNVSTLELGDSALYLCASSLAPSAGELFFGEGSRLTVL.

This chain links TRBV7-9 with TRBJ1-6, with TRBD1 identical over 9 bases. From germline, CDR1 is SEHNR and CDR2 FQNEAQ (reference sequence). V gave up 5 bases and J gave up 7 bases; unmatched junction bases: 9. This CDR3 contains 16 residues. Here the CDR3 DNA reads TGTGCCAGCAGCCCTAGCACGGGACAGGGAAATTCACCCCTCCACTTT. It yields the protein CASSPSTGQGNSPLHF. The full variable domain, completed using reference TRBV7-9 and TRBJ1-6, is DTGVSQNPRHKITKRGQNVTFRCDPISEHNRLYWYRQTLGQGPEFLTYFQNEAQLEKSRLLSDRFSAERPKGSFSTLEIQRTEQGDSAMYLCASSPSTGQGNSPLHFGNGTRLTVT.